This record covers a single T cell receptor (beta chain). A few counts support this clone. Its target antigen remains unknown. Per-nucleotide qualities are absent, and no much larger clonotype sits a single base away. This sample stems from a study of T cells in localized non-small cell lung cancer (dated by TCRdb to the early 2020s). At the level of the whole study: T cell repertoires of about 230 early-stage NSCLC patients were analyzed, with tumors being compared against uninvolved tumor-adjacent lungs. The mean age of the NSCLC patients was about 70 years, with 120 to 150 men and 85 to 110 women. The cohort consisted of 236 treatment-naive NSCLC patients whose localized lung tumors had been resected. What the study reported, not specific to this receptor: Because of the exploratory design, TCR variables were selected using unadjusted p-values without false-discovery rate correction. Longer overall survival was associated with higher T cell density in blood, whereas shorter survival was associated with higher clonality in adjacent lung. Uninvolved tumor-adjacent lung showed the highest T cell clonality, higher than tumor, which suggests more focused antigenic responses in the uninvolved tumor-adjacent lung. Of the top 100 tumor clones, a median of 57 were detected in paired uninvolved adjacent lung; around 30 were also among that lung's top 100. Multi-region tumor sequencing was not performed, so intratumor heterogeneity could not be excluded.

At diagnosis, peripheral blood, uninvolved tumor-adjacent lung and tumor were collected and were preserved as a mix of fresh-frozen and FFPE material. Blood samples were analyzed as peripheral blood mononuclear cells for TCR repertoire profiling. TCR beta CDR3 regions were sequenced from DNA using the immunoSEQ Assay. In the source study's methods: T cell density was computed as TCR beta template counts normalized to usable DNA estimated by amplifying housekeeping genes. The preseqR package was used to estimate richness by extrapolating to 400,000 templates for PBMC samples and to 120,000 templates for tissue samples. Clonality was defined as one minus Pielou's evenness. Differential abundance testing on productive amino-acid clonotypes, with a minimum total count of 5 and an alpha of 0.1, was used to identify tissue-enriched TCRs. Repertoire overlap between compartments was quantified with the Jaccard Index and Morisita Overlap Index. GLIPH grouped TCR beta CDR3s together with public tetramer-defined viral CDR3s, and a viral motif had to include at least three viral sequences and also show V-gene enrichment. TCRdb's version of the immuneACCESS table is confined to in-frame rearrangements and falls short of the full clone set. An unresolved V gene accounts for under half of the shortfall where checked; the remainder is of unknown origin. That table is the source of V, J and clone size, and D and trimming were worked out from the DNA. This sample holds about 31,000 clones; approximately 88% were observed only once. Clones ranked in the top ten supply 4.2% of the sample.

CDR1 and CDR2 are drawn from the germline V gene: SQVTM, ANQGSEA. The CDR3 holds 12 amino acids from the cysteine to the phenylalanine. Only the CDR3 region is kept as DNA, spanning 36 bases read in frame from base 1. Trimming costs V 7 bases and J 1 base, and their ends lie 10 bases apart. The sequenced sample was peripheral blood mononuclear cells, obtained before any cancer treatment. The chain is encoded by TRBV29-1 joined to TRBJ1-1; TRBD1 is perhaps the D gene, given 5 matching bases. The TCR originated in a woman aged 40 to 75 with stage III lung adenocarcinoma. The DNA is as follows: TGCAGCGGGGGGGTGACGAACACTGAAGCTTTCTTT. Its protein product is CSGGVTNTEAFF. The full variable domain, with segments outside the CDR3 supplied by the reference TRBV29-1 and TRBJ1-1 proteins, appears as SAVISQKPSRDICQRGTSLTIQCQVDSQVTMMFWYRQQPGQSLTLIATANQGSEATYESGFVIDKFPISRPNLTFSTLTVSNMSPEDSSIYLCSGGVTNTEAFFGQGTRLTVV.